This entry features one TCR beta chain sequence. The antigen is undetermined. This record comes from a study of T cell responses to AZD1222 COVID-19 vaccine. Here immunoSEQ multiplex PCR was the method, and the copy in TCRdb shows in-frame clones only, minus some. The sample lists around 85,000 clones, around 85% seen once, with around 5.9% in the top ten. The length of the CDR3 is 15 residues. Germline V CDR1 and CDR2: SGHRS, YFSETQ. Trimming took off 0 bases at V and 3 bases at J, with 11 bases between the two ends. Study-wide results and caveats: Targeting of unmutated variant regions was reportedly seen in nearly half of spike-specific TCRs.

The V call is TRBV5-1, the J call TRBJ2-3, with D perhaps given as TRBD1 or TRBD2 (5 bases each). This material consisted of peripheral blood, taken on day 0 of AZD1222 vaccination. The clonotype originates from an adult in good health. The CDR3 sequence: CASSLVGAPTDTQYF. CDR3 sequence (DNA): TGCGCCAGCAGCTTGGTCGGGGCACCTACAGATACGCAGTATTTT.